The present entry profiles one T cell receptor beta chain with its context. TCRdb reprocessed the 5' RACE reads with MiXCR, giving one entry per CDR3 protein. This sample yields about 32,000 distinct CDR3 sequences, of which 25% to 30% are seen a single time; less than 2.5% belongs to the top ten. The sorted Tregs were CD4+CD25+CD127-/low cells. This CDR3 contains 15 residues. Trimming at V came to 3 bases and at J to 2 bases, leaving 1 base not matched to a gene. Germline-derived CDR1 and CDR2 are SGDLS and YYNGEE. The receptor comes from a female donor with breast cancer. The chain is built from TRBV9 and TRBJ2-1; 11 nucleotides line up with TRBD2. Material for sequencing was tumor-infiltrating Tregs sorted from the breast tumor. In DNA form, the CDR3 reads TGTGCCAGCAGCGAGACTAGCGGGACCTACAATGAGCAGTTCTTC. Protein: CASSETSGTYNEQFF.